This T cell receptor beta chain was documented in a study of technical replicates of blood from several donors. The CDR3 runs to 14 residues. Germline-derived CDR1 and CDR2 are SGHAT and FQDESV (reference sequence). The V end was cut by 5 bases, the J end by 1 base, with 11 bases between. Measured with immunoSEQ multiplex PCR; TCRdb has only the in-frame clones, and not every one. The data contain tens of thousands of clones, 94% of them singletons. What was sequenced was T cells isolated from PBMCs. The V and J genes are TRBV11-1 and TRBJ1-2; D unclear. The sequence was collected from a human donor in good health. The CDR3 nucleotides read TGTGCCAGCAGCAATCGGGTGGATAACTATGGCTACACCTTC. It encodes CASSNRVDNYGYTF.